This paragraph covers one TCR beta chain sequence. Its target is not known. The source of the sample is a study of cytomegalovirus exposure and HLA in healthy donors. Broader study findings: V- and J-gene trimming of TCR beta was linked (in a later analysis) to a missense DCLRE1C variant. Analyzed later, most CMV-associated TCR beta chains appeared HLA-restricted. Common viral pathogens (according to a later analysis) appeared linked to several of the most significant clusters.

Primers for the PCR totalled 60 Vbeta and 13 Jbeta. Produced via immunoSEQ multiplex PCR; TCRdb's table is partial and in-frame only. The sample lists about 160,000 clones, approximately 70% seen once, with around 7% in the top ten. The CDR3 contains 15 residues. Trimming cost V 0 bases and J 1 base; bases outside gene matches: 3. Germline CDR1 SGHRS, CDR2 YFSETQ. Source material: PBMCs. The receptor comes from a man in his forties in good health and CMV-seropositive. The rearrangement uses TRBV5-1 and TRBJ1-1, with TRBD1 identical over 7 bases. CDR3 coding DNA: TGCGCCAGCAGCTTGGAAGCAGGGGGGAACACTGAAGCTTTCTTT. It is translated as CASSLEAGGNTEAFF. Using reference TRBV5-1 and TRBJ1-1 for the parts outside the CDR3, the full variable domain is KAGVTQTPRYLIKTRGQQVTLSCSPISGHRSVSWYQQTPGQGLQFLFEYFSETQRNKGNFPGRFSGRQFSNSRSEMNVSTLELGDSALYLCASSLEAGGNTEAFFGQGTRLTVV.